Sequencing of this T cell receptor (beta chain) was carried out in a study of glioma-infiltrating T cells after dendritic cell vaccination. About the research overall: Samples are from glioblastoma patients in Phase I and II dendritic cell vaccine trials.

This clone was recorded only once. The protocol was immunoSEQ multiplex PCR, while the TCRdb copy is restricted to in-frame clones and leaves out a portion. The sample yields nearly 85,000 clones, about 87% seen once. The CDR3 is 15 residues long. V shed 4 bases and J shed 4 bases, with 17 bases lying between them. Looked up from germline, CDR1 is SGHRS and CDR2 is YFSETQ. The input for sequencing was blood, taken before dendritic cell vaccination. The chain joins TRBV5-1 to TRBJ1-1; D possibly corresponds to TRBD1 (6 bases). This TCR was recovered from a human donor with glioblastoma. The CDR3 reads CASSAQGIAGTEAFF. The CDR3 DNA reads TGCGCCAGCAGCGCTCAGGGGATAGCGGGCACTGAAGCTTTCTTT.